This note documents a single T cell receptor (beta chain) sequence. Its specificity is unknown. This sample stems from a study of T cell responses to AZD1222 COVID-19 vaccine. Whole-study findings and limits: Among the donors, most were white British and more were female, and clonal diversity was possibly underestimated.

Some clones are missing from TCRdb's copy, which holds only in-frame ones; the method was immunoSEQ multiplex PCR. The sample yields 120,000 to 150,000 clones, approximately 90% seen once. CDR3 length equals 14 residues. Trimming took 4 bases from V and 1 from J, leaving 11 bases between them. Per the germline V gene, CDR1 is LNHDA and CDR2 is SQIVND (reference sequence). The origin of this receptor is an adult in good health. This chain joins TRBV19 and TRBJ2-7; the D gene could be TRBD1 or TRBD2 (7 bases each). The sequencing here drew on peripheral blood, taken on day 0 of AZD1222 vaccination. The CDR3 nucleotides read TGTGCCAGTAGTAACAGGGGAGGGTCCTACGAGCAGTACTTC. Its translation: CASSNRGGSYEQYF.